This TCR beta chain is drawn from a study of blood T cell repertoires in COVID-19 (TCRdb year 2020). Context from the whole study: Samples from collaborators originated in the United States, Italy and Spain and spanned both the acute and convalescent phases of COVID-19. The material from the prospective study consisted of cDNA or gDNA derived from T cells, B-cell-depleted T cells, or PBMCs. Subjects who had been exposed to COVID-19, were actively infected with it, or had recovered from it provided the deeply sampled blood TCRbeta repertoires that made up the dataset. The repertoires were made available in a free public database intended to serve as a resource for research on the immune response to SARS-CoV-2. The samples were drawn from the first 160 participants of the ongoing ImmuneRACE study and from 1,200 or so subjects provided by 6 global collaborators. The sample metadata nearly always contained a de-identified subject ID, COVID-19 status, age in years and sex. Where HLA class I and class II types were available, the types were taken from metadata supplied by the sample provider, not from assay-based typing. Broader findings and caveats from the paper: The amount of clinical and demographic metadata varied by source and participant and was provided uncurated.

The CDR3 starts with the cysteine, ends with the phenylalanine, and has 15 residues. The CDR3 DNA has 45 bases and is translated from base 1. V lost 4 bases and J lost 2 bases; the stretch between them is 11 bases long. According to the germline V gene, CDR1 reads KGHDR and CDR2 reads SFDVKD. Samples from volunteer blood donors who had recovered from COVID-19 were contributed by a second Seattle source. Whole blood was collected in K2EDTA tubes by collaborating institutions according to the institutions' own protocols. For TCRbeta analysis, collaborators shipped samples in one of three forms: frozen whole blood, isolated PBMCs, or DNA extracted from either of those sample types. A remark on this clone: The antigen it binds to is not known. No base qualities exist here, and no much larger clone lies one base off it.

TCRbeta CDR3 regions were amplified from genomic DNA using the immunoSEQ Assay, a bias-controlled multiplex PCR. The original methods were these. The number of nucleated cells in each sample was estimated from the amplification of reference gene primers within the assay. To quantify the absolute abundance of each unique TCRbeta CDR3 rearrangement, sequence reads were collapsed and filtered. For each sample, productive Simpson clonality was calculated by taking the square root of Simpson's diversity index across productive rearrangements. This is the immuneACCESS table as TCRdb keeps it, with only in-frame sequences that have V and J called. A part of the clones is gone; compared with another copy, unresolved V genes explain less than half, and the rest is unexplained. V and J calls and clone size are those listed in that table; D and trimming were worked out from the DNA. The sample records 190,000 or so clones, approximately 90% of which are singletons. The ten largest clones take up approximately 0.93% of the sample.

This clonotype was obtained from a woman between 18 and 29 years old who had recovered from COVID-19. Sequenced input: peripheral blood. The chain employs TRBV24-1 and TRBJ1-3; the D gene lacks a confident call. CDR3 reads: CATSDPRSPGNTIYF. The base sequence is TGTGCCACCAGTGACCCCCGGTCCCCTGGAAACACCATATATTTT.